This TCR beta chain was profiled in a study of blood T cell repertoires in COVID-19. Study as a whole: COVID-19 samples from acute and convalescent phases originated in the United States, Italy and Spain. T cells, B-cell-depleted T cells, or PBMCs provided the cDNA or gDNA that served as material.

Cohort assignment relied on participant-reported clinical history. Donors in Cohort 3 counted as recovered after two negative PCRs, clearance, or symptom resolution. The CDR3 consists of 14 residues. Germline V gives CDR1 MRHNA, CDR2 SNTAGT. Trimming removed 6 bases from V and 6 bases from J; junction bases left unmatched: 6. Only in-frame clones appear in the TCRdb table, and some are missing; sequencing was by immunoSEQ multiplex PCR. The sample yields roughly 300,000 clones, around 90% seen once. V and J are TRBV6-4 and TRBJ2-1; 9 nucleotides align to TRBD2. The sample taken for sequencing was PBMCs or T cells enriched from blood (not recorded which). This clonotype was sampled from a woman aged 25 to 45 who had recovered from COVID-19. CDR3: CASSVGTSFNEQFF. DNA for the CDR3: TGTGCCAGCAGCGTGGGGACTAGCTTCAATGAGCAGTTCTTC.